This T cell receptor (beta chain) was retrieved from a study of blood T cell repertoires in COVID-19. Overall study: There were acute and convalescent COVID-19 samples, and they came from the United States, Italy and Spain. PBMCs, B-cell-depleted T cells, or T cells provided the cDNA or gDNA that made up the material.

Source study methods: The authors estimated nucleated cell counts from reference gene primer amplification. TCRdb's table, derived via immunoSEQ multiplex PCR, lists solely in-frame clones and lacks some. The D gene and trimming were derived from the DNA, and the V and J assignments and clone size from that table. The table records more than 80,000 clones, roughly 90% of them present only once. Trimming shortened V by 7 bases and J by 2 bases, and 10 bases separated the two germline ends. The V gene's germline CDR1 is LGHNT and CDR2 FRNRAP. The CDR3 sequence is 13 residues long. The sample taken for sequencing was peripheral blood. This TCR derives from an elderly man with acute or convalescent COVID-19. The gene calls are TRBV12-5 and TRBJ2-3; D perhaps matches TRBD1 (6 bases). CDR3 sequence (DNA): TGTGCTAGTGTAGGACAGAACACAGATACGCAGTATTTT. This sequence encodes CASVGQNTDTQYF.